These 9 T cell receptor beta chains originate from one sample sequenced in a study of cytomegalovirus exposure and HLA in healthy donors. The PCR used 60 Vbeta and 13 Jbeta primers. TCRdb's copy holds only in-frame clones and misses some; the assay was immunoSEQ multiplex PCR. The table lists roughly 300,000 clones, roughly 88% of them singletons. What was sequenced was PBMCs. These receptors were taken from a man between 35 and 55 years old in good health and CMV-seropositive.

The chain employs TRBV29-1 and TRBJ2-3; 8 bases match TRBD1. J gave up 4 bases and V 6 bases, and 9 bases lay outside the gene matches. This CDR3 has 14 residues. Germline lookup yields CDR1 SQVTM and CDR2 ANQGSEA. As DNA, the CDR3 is TGCAGCGTGGGAGGACAGGGTAGCCCAGATACGCAGTATTTT. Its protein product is CSVGGQGSPDTQYF.

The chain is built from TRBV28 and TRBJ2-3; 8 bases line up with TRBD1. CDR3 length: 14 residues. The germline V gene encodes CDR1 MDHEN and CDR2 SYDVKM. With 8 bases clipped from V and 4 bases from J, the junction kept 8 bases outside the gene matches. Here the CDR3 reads CASWGRGRADTQYF. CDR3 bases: TGTGCCAGCTGGGGCAGGGGGCGGGCAGATACGCAGTATTTT.

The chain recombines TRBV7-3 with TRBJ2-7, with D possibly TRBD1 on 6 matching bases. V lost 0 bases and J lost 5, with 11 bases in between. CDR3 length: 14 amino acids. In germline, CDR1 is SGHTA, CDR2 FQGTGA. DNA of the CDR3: TGTGCCAGCAGCTTAACCACAGGGATCGACGAGCAGTACTTC. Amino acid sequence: CASSLTTGIDEQYF.

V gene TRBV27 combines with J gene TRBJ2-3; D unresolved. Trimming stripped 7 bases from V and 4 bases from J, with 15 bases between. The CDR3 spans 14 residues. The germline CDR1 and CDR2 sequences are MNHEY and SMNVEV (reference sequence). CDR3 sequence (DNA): TGTGCCAGCATGTATGCTGGTCGCGCAGATACGCAGTATTTT. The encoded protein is CASMYAGRADTQYF.

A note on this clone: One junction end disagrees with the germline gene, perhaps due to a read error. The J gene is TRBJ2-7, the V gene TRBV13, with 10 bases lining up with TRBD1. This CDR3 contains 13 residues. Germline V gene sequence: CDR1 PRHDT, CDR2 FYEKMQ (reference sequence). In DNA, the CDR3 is TGTGCCAGCAGCGTAGGACAGGGGGGCGAGCAGTACTTC. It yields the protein CASSVGQGGEQYF.

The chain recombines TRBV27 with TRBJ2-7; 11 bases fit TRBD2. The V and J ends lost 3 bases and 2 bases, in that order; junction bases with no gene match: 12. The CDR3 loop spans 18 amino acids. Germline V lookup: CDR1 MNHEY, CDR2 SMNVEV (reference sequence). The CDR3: CASSFPLLGLAEPYEQYF. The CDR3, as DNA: TGTGCCAGCAGTTTTCCCCTTTTGGGACTAGCGGAGCCCTACGAGCAGTACTTC.

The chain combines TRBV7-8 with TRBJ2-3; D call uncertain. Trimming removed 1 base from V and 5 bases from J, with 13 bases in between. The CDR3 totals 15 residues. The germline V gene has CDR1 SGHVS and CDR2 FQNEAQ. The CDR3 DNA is TGTGCCAGCAGCTTAGTTCTCCTAGTGGGAGATACGCAGTATTTT. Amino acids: CASSLVLLVGDTQYF.

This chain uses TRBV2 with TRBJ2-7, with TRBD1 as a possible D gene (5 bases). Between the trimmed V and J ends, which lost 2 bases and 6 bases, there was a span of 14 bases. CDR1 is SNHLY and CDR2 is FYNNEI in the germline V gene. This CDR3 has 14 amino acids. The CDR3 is CASSEPRETPEQYF. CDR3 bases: TGTGCCAGCAGTGAACCCAGGGAAACGCCCGAGCAGTACTTC.

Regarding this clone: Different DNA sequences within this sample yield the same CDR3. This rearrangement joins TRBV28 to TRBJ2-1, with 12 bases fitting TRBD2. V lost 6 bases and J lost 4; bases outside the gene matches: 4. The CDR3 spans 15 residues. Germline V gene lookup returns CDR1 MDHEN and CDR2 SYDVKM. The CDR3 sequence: CASSRGLAGYNEQFF. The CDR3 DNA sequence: TGTGCCAGCAGCCGAGGACTAGCGGGGTACAATGAGCAGTTCTTC.